The 21 T cell receptor beta chains in this list originate from one sample, sequenced in a study of shared clonotypes between healthy human individuals. This table comes from immunoSEQ multiplex PCR, and its TCRdb copy is limited to in-frame clones, with some not included. The table has about 480,000 clones, approximately 85% seen once. Sequencing was performed on PBMCs. The receptors were gathered from a woman aged 40 to 50 in good health. Some clones in this sample may be carry-over from other donors' samples.

The chain employs TRBV7-2 and TRBJ2-5; D is ambiguous. Germline lookup yields CDR1 SGHTA and CDR2 FQGNSA. CDR3 length: 13 amino acids. The germline V and J ends were trimmed by 2 bases and 4 bases, with 8 bases remaining between them. For the CDR3, the DNA is TGTGCCAGCAGCTTAAACTCTGGAGAGACCCAGTACTTC. This sequence encodes CASSLNSGETQYF.

The chain joins TRBV7-2 to TRBJ2-1; 8 bases are shared with TRBD2. The V gene end was trimmed by 1 base and the J gene end by 4 bases; junction bases not matched to a gene: 6. The CDR3 has 16 residues. The germline CDR1 and CDR2 sequences are SGHTA and FQGNSA. The CDR3 region is CASSLGLAGSYNEQFF. In nucleotides, the CDR3 is TGTGCCAGCAGCTTAGGTTTAGCGGGGAGTTACAATGAGCAGTTCTTC.

In its sample, this clone was seen once. This rearrangement joins TRBV7-8 to TRBJ2-1; 8 positions match TRBD2. In germline, CDR1 is SGHVS, CDR2 FQNEAQ. The CDR3 extends over 15 amino acids. Trimming removed 1 base from V and 6 bases from J; junction bases left unmatched: 5. CDR3 sequence (DNA): TGTGCCAGCAGCTTAGATGGCCTAGCGGGCAATGAGCAGTTCTTC. This encodes CASSLDGLAGNEQFF.

This chain uses TRBV6-5 with TRBJ2-1; perhaps TRBD1 as D (5 bases). Germline CDR1 is MNHEY and CDR2 is SVGAGI. V dropped 6 bases and J dropped 4 bases, with 13 bases sitting between them. The CDR3 is made up of 14 amino acids. In DNA, the CDR3 is TGTGCCAGCAGCCGCGACAGCGCTTACAATGAGCAGTTCTTC. Translation gives CASSRDSAYNEQFF.

The chain has TRBV18 and TRBJ1-2; possibly TRBD1 for D (6 bases). The V gene's germline CDR1 is KGHSH and CDR2 LQKENI. Deletions cut 1 base from V and 3 bases from J, with 12 bases between. This CDR3 spans 15 amino acids. The CDR3 region is CASSPQAGVDYGYTF. The CDR3 DNA follows: TGTGCCAGCTCACCACAGGCAGGGGTCGACTATGGCTACACCTTC.

The chain employs TRBV19 and TRBJ2-5, with D possibly being TRBD2 (6 bases). Germline assignment: CDR1 LNHDA and CDR2 SQIVND (reference sequence). CDR3 length: 15 amino acids. V lost 5 bases to trimming and J lost 2 bases, with 15 bases between them. CDR3 DNA: TGTGCCAGTAGTCCACCGGGACTGCGACAAGAGACCCAGTACTTC. This sequence encodes CASSPPGLRQETQYF. Full variable domain (outside the CDR3, taken from reference TRBV19 and TRBJ2-5): DGGITQSPKYLFRKEGQNVTLSCEQNLNHDAMYWYRQDPGQGLRLIYYSQIVNDFQKGDIAEGYSVSREKKESFPLTVTSAQKNPTAFYLCASSPPGLRQETQYFGPGTRLLVL.

The chain joins TRBV10-3 to TRBJ1-1; D is unclear. The V gene lost 2 bases and the J gene lost 4 bases, with 8 bases spanning the gap. The germline gives CDR1 ENHRY, CDR2 SYGVKD. There are 13 residues in the CDR3. The CDR3 is CAISERQPTEAFF. DNA of the CDR3: TGTGCCATCAGTGAGAGGCAGCCCACTGAAGCTTTCTTT.

This chain joins TRBV7-6 and TRBJ1-1; maybe TRBD1 (5 bases). V was clipped by 1 base and J by 5 bases, with 8 bases between them. CDR1 and CDR2 (germline): SGHVS, FNYEAQ. CDR3 length equals 13 residues. The CDR3 loop reads CASSLGGGTEAFF. The CDR3 coding sequence is TGTGCCAGCAGCTTAGGTGGGGGAACTGAAGCTTTCTTT.

The chain links TRBV4-2 to TRBJ1-1; TRBD1 is a possible D gene (5 bases). CDR1 LGHNA and CDR2 YNFKEQ come from the germline V gene. V lost 0 bases and J 0 bases, leaving 14 bases between the germline ends. This CDR3 spans 17 amino acids. CDR3 in amino acids: CASSQDPLTELNTEAFF. Written as DNA, the CDR3 is TGTGCCAGCAGCCAAGATCCCCTGACAGAGTTGAACACTGAAGCTTTCTTT.

The sample holds one count of this clone. The chain carries TRBV9 and TRBJ2-3, with D possibly being TRBD1 (6 bases). CDR1 and CDR2 (germline): SGDLS, YYNGEE. The V gene lost 3 bases and the J gene lost 4 bases, with 12 bases spanning the gap. This CDR3 region has 14 residues. This CDR3 is CASSGGRTSDTQYF. As DNA, the CDR3 is TGTGCCAGCAGCGGGGGGCGGACCTCAGATACGCAGTATTTT.

In this sample, this clone turned up a few times. The chain employs TRBV19 and TRBJ2-1; 9 nucleotides agree with TRBD2. J gave up 5 bases and V 5 bases, and 4 bases lay outside the gene matches. The CDR3 extends over 14 amino acids. Germline lookup yields CDR1 LNHDA and CDR2 SQIVND (reference sequence). The CDR3, as DNA: TGTGCCAGTAGTTCTAGCGGGGACCACAATGAGCAGTTCTTC. It encodes CASSSSGDHNEQFF.

The CDR3 DNA follows: TGTGCCATCAGTGAGGGCAGGGATCTTGGCTACACCTTC. This translates into CAISEGRDLGYTF. The chain uses TRBV10-3 and TRBJ1-2, with D maybe TRBD1 (5 bases). This CDR3 is 13 amino acids long. V was pared by 2 bases and J by 7 bases, with 11 bases between. Looked up from germline, CDR1 is ENHRY and CDR2 is SYGVKD.

The gene calls are TRBV5-5 and TRBJ2-5; 8 bases match TRBD1. The CDR3 runs 15 residues. The junction had 10 bases not matched to a gene; V was cut back by 4 bases and J by 5 bases. CDR1 is SGHKS, CDR2 YYEKEE, per germline (reference sequence). The DNA for the CDR3 is TGTGCCAGCAGCCCCGCAGGGGGCTGGTCGGAGACCCAGTACTTC. Protein: CASSPAGGWSETQYF.

The CDR3 DNA sequence: TGTGCCAGCAGCCTTACGCCGGGACTAGCGGGAACAGATACGCAGTATTTT. Protein product: CASSLTPGLAGTDTQYF. The chain couples TRBV7-2 to TRBJ2-3, with 13 bases aligning to TRBD2. V gave up 5 bases and J gave up 3 bases; unmatched junction bases: 8. The CDR3 has 17 residues. Germline CDR1 reads SGHTA; CDR2 reads FQGNSA.

This clone occurred a few times. The chain carries TRBV11-2 and TRBJ2-3; the match to TRBD2 covers 8 bases. There are 15 residues in the CDR3. V lost 5 bases and J lost 6; bases outside the gene matches: 10. Per the germline V gene, CDR1 is SGHAT and CDR2 is FQNNGV. DNA for the CDR3: TGTGCCAGCAGCACCCATAGCGGGAAAGGGGATACGCAGTATTTT. Its translation is CASSTHSGKGDTQYF.

The CDR3 DNA sequence: TGTGCCAGTAGTATAGATTTCCGCAGCTCCGACTACGAGCAGTACTTC. Encoded protein: CASSIDFRSSDYEQYF. The rearrangement links TRBV19 to TRBJ2-7; no firm D call. V was trimmed by 0 bases and J by 3 bases, leaving 15 bases between them. CDR3 length: 16 residues. CDR1 and CDR2 (germline): LNHDA, SQIVND (reference sequence).

This chain links TRBV5-1 with TRBJ2-7; possible D gene TRBD1, 5 bases. The germline gives CDR1 SGHRS, CDR2 YFSETQ. The V end was cut by 0 bases, the J end by 6 bases, with 13 bases between. The CDR3 extends over 14 amino acids. CDR3 DNA: TGCGCCAGCAGCTTGGGTTTAGGGGTCGGCGAGCAGTACTTC. Translation: CASSLGLGVGEQYF.

The chain couples TRBV28 to TRBJ2-7; D call uncertain. Trimming took 11 bases from V and 2 from J, leaving 13 bases between them. The germline CDR1 and CDR2 sequences are MDHEN and SYDVKM. The CDR3 has 12 residues. The CDR3 sequence is CALPGGTYEQYF. The DNA for the CDR3 is TGTGCCTTGCCGGGCGGAACCTACGAGCAGTACTTC. Based on the CDR3 plus reference TRBV28 and TRBJ2-7, the full variable domain is DVKVTQSSRYLVKRTGEKVFLECVQDMDHENMFWYRQDPGLGLRLIYFSYDVKMKEKGDIPEGYSVSREKKERFSLILESASTNQTSMYLCALPGGTYEQYFGPGTRLTVT.

V usage is TRBV6-7 and J usage is TRBJ2-7; 7 bases fit TRBD2. TRBV6-7 is an ORF for which the function is uncertain. V dropped 2 bases and J dropped 6; count of bases not matched to a gene: 16. The CDR3 runs to 17 residues. CDR3 DNA: TGTGCCAGCAGTTACACGATACGGGGGGAGGGCCGTGGCGAGCAGTACTTC. Translation gives CASSYTIRGEGRGEQYF.

The chain links TRBV9 to TRBJ2-3; no clear D gene. The CDR3 is made up of 14 amino acids. CDR1 and CDR2 from the germline V gene are SGDLS and YYNGEE. Trimming took off 2 bases at V and 2 bases at J, with 9 bases between the two ends. DNA of the CDR3: TGTGCCAGCAGCGTCTTCTCTATCACAGATACGCAGTATTTT. Translated, it gives CASSVFSITDTQYF. Full variable domain (rest looked up from reference TRBV9 and TRBJ2-3): DSGVTQTPKHLITATGQRVTLRCSPRSGDLSVYWYQQSLDQGLQFLIQYYNGEERAKGNILERFSAQQFPDLHSELNLSSLELGDSALYFCASSVFSITDTQYFGPGTRLTVL.

The V call is TRBV10-3, the J call TRBJ2-7; D is undetermined. CDR3 length: 15 residues. V lost 6 bases, J lost 0 bases, and 15 bases lay in between. Germline CDR1 reads ENHRY; CDR2 reads SYGVKD. In DNA, the CDR3 is TGTGCCATCAGGCCCTCTGACGGAAGCTCCTACGAGCAGTACTTC. This translates into CAIRPSDGSSYEQYF.